Below are 25 T cell receptor beta chains sequenced from a single sample in a study of CD8+ T cells in alopecia areata. cDNA serving as the sequencing template came from extracted, reverse transcribed RNA. Measured with immunoSEQ multiplex PCR; TCRdb has only the in-frame clones, and not every one. The sample contains 150,000 to 200,000 clones, approximately 67% of which appear only once. Treatment: oral pan-JAK inhibitor, 5-10 mg twice daily. This specimen was CD4+ T cells sorted from blood, taken between weeks 49 and 50, from a patient treated with tofacitinib. These receptors came from a human donor with alopecia areata.

This clone has only a few counts. DNA of the CDR3: TGTGCCAGCACCCGGGTGGGGAACACTGAAGCTTTCTTT. As protein: CASTRVGNTEAFF. The V call is TRBV6-6, the J call TRBJ1-1; D is unclear. Germline CDR1 and CDR2: MNHNY and SVGAGI (reference sequence). Trimming shortened V by 7 bases and J by 1 base, and 10 bases separated the two germline ends. This CDR3 is 13 amino acids long.

V usage is TRBV29-1 and J usage is TRBJ1-1; 7 bases are a match to TRBD1. Germline V lookup: CDR1 SQVTM, CDR2 ANQGSEA. V lost 4 bases, J lost 5 bases, and 13 bases stayed unmatched. The CDR3 covers 15 residues. CDR3 residues: CSVAETRGRWTEAFF. In DNA form, the CDR3 reads TGCAGCGTTGCCGAGACGAGGGGGCGATGGACTGAAGCTTTCTTT.

Note on this clone: The same CDR3 is also encoded by other DNA sequences in this sample. This chain connects TRBV5-1 to TRBJ1-1, with 8 bases aligning to TRBD1. V was pared by 4 bases and J by 1 base, with 3 bases of the junction left unmatched. Germline V CDR1 and CDR2: SGHRS, YFSETQ. This CDR3 is 14 amino acids long. In DNA form, the CDR3 reads TGCGCCAGCAGCCCGGGGACAGGGAACACTGAAGCTTTCTTT. Its translation: CASSPGTGNTEAFF.

The chain joins TRBV29-1 to TRBJ2-1; 9 bases fit TRBD1. V trimming: 6 bases; J trimming: 14 bases; junction bases outside the gene matches: 11. The germline gives CDR1 SQVTM, CDR2 ANQGSEA. The CDR3 spans 12 residues. As DNA, the CDR3 is TGCAGCGTCGGGACAGGGCGTGGGGGTGAGTTCTTC. It is translated as CSVGTGRGGEFF.

J is TRBJ1-2 and V is TRBV30, with no clear D. The length of the CDR3 is 18 residues. CDR1 and CDR2 (germline): GTSNPN, SVGIG (reference sequence). V was cut by 0 bases and J by 8 bases, with 28 bases left in between. The CDR3 nucleotides read TGTGCCTGGAGTGTTGACTTTCTGGGCGGCTATTCGTCGTCCGGCTACACCTTC. It specifies CAWSVDFLGGYSSSGYTF.

Only a few counts were recorded for this clone. The gene calls are TRBV15 and TRBJ2-3; 8 bases are shared with TRBD2. Germline V gene sequence: CDR1 LNHNV, CDR2 YYDKDF (reference sequence). The ends lost 4 bases at V and 4 bases at J; junction bases unmatched: 13. The CDR3 is made up of 17 amino acids. The CDR3 sequence: CATSTLPGGRSADTQYF. CDR3 in DNA: TGTGCCACCAGCACCTTGCCGGGGGGGCGCAGCGCAGATACGCAGTATTTT.

The rearrangement links TRBV7-2 to TRBJ1-2; D is ambiguous. V was trimmed by 7 bases and J by 13 bases, leaving 22 bases between them. The CDR3 is 13 amino acids. Germline V lookup: CDR1 SGHTA, CDR2 FQGNSA. This CDR3 reads CASTTSVSRASTF. The DNA for the CDR3 is TGTGCCAGCACCACATCCGTCTCCCGGGCGAGCACCTTC.

The chain couples TRBV7-9 to TRBJ1-6; D unresolved. CDR3 length equals 14 residues. Germline-derived CDR1 and CDR2 are SEHNR and FQNEAQ (reference sequence). V shed 1 base and J shed 10 bases, with 11 bases lying between them. CDR3 nucleotide sequence: TGTGCCAGCAGCTTAGATTTGGGTGGATCACCCCTCCACTTT. As protein: CASSLDLGGSPLHF.

CDR3 loop: CAWRSRSNTEAFF. CDR3 coding DNA: TGTGCCTGGAGGAGTCGGTCGAACACTGAAGCTTTCTTT. The chain joins TRBV30 to TRBJ1-1, with D unclear. Looked up from germline, CDR1 is GTSNPN and CDR2 is SVGIG (reference sequence). Trimming pared 3 bases from V and 1 base from J, leaving 9 bases between. This CDR3 has 13 amino acids.

This chain uses TRBV25-1 with TRBJ2-2, with TRBD1 matching over 8 bases. The CDR3 has 13 residues. Germline-derived CDR1 and CDR2 are MGHDK and SYGVNS. The V segment lost 6 bases and the J segment 7 bases; nucleotides outside the gene matches: 4. The CDR3 bases are TGTGCCAGCAGGGACAGGGTTGGCGGGGAGCTGTTTTTT. This encodes CASRDRVGGELFF.

This clone was detected many times. This rearrangement joins TRBV4-1 to TRBJ1-2; 9 nucleotides align to TRBD1. Germline V gene sequence: CDR1 MGHRA, CDR2 YSYEKL. V lost 1 base to trimming and J lost 2 bases; unmatched junction nucleotides: 2. The CDR3 is 15 amino acids. CDR3 sequence reads: CASSQGDRDNYGYTF. CDR3 DNA: TGCGCCAGCAGCCAAGGGGACAGGGACAACTATGGCTACACCTTC.

The V gene is TRBV7-2, the J gene TRBJ2-7, with TRBD2 identical over 11 bases. CDR3 length: 14 residues. Germline loops: CDR1 SGHTA, CDR2 FQGNSA. V lost 3 bases to trimming and J lost 5 bases; unmatched junction nucleotides: 3. CDR3 nucleotides: TGTGCCAGCAGCTTTACTAGCGGGGGTAACGAGCAGTACTTC. Translated: CASSFTSGGNEQYF.

The chain joins TRBV27 to TRBJ1-5, with D perhaps matching TRBD1 (5 bases). V was cut by 6 bases and J by 0 bases, with 21 bases left in between. The CDR3 is 18 residues long. The germline CDR1 and CDR2 sequences are MNHEY and SMNVEV (reference sequence). The CDR3 bases are TGTGCCAGCAGGCCAAGTTTTGGGACCAAGAATAGCAATCAGCCCCAGCATTTT. This encodes CASRPSFGTKNSNQPQHF.

The genes are TRBV2 and TRBJ2-4; the D is unclear. The V and J ends lost 1 base and 0 bases respectively, with 7 bases between them. CDR3 length: 15 residues. CDR1 is SNHLY and CDR2 is FYNNEI in the germline V gene. The CDR3 here is CASSEVRVAKNIQYF. The CDR3 DNA is TGTGCCAGCAGTGAAGTCCGGGTAGCCAAAAACATTCAGTACTTC.

The J gene is TRBJ2-5, the V gene TRBV2; 7 positions agree with TRBD1. CDR3 length: 13 residues. The ends lost 4 bases at V and 3 bases at J; junction bases unmatched: 2. Germline loops: CDR1 SNHLY, CDR2 FYNNEI. CDR3 protein: CASSAGQKETQYF. Written as DNA, the CDR3 is TGTGCCAGCAGTGCGGGACAGAAAGAGACCCAGTACTTC.

The chain joins TRBV5-1 to TRBJ2-3; 9 bases are a match to TRBD1. Germline V gene data show CDR1 as SGHRS and CDR2 as YFSETQ. CDR3 length equals 15 residues. Trimming cost V 4 bases and J 1 base; bases outside gene matches: 4. The CDR3 bases are TGCGCCAGCAGCAAACAGGGGGCCGGCACAGATACGCAGTATTTT. Encoded protein: CASSKQGAGTDTQYF.

This clone turned up a few times. In the same sample, other DNA sequences code for this CDR3. This rearrangement joins TRBV5-1 to TRBJ2-7; D might be TRBD2 (5 bases). The germline CDR1 and CDR2 sequences are SGHRS and YFSETQ. The CDR3 spans 13 residues. The germline V and J ends were trimmed by 0 bases and 2 bases, with 6 bases remaining between them. The DNA for the CDR3 is TGCGCCAGCAGCTTGGACGGGACCTACGAGCAGTACTTC. It is translated as CASSLDGTYEQYF.

The chain couples TRBV7-9 to TRBJ2-7; D tentatively reads TRBD1 or TRBD2 (5 bases each). The CDR3 contains 12 residues. Germline V gene data show CDR1 as SEHNR and CDR2 as FQNEAQ (reference sequence). Trimming removed 4 bases at V and 3 bases at J, with 7 bases between. The CDR3 sequence is CASSWDLYEQYF. The CDR3 DNA is TGTGCCAGCAGCTGGGACCTCTACGAGCAGTACTTC.

This clone was seen a single time. The chain carries TRBV11-2 and TRBJ2-7, with 7 bases that match TRBD1. Germline-derived CDR1 and CDR2 are SGHAT and FQNNGV. Trimming at V came to 4 bases and at J to 4 bases, leaving 10 bases not matched to a gene. The CDR3 has 15 residues. The CDR3 loop is CASSSKRGGSYEQYF. In DNA, the CDR3 is TGTGCCAGCAGCTCAAAGCGAGGGGGCTCGTACGAGCAGTACTTC.

The J gene is TRBJ2-2, the V gene TRBV30; D is uncertain. Trimming left V 4 bases short and J 7 bases short, with 7 bases between. Germline assignment: CDR1 GTSNPN and CDR2 SVGIG (reference sequence). The length of the CDR3 is 11 residues. The CDR3 DNA follows: TGTGCCTGGAAGTTCGTCGGGGAGCTGTTTTTT. Protein: CAWKFVGELFF.

The J gene is TRBJ2-7, the V gene TRBV7-9; unclear D gene. Looked up from germline, CDR1 is SEHNR and CDR2 is FQNEAQ (reference sequence). CDR3 length: 11 residues. Trimming pared 1 base from V and 5 bases from J, leaving 3 bases between. The CDR3 nucleotides read TGTGCCAGCAGCTTAGATCACGAGCAGTACTTC. This encodes CASSLDHEQYF. Full variable domain (missing parts from reference TRBV7-9 and TRBJ2-7): DTGVSQNPRHKITKRGQNVTFRCDPISEHNRLYWYRQTLGQGPEFLTYFQNEAQLEKSRLLSDRFSAERPKGSFSTLEIQRTEQGDSAMYLCASSLDHEQYFGPGTRLTVT.

In its sample, this clone was seen a few times. CDR3 region: CSALNLETQYF. The CDR3 coding sequence is TGCAGCGCCTTGAATTTGGAGACCCAGTACTTC. The rearrangement joins TRBV29-1 to TRBJ2-5; D call uncertain. Germline V lookup: CDR1 SQVTM, CDR2 ANQGSEA. Deletions cut 7 bases from V and 5 bases from J, with 11 bases between. CDR3 size: 11 residues.

CDR3 DNA sequence: TGTGCCAGCAGTTACCTCCCCGGGGATACGCAGTATTTT. Its protein is CASSYLPGDTQYF. The chain recombines TRBV6-6 with TRBJ2-3; D call uncertain. This CDR3 spans 13 amino acids. Germline CDR1 is MNHNY and CDR2 is SVGAGI (reference sequence). Between the trimmed V and J ends, which lost 2 bases and 6 bases, there was a span of 9 bases.

The CDR3 nucleotides are TGCAGTGCTAGAGATGGGGCCCTTCGGTACTTC. It specifies CSARDGALRYF. The J gene is TRBJ2-4, the V gene TRBV20-1, with D perhaps matching TRBD1 (5 bases). The CDR3 loop spans 11 amino acids. V was pared by 0 bases and J by 15 bases, with 12 bases between. Germline CDR1 DFQATT, CDR2 SNEGSKA (reference sequence).

On this clone itself: At the DNA level, this CDR3 is encoded by other sequences in the same sample as well. J is TRBJ2-2 and V is TRBV9; D not certain. The CDR3 is 13 amino acids. CDR1 is SGDLS and CDR2 is YYNGEE in the germline V gene. V was shortened by 0 bases and J by 4 bases, with 4 bases between the two germline ends. The CDR3: CASSVVVTGELFF. The DNA for the CDR3 is TGTGCCAGCAGCGTAGTTGTCACCGGGGAGCTGTTTTTT.